The 8 T cell receptor beta chains presented below share a single source sample, sequenced in a study of cytomegalovirus exposure and HLA in healthy donors (dated by TCRdb to about 2017). Library preparation used the immunoSEQ multiplex PCR assay. A mixture of 60 forward primers for TCR Vbeta segments and 13 reverse primers for TCR Jbeta segments was used in the multiplex PCR. What TCRdb holds here is the immuneACCESS table cut down to in-frame rearrangements. Part of the clones is not present; checked against another copy, under half of the missing clones reflect an unresolved V gene, and the others are unexplained. In all, the sample holds around 160,000 clones, and about 64% of those were seen once. The ten largest clones add up to 1.3% to 1.5% of the sample. Sequenced: PBMCs. These receptors were collected from a man in his fifties or sixties in good health and CMV-seronegative.

V is TRBV6-5 and J is TRBJ2-3, with a possible D match to TRBD1 (7 bases). In germline, CDR1 is MNHEY, CDR2 SVGAGI. CDR3 length: 15 residues. V dropped 8 bases and J dropped 1 base, with 16 bases sitting between them. The CDR3 loop is CASGTQGGRTDTQYF. The DNA of the CDR3 is TGTGCCAGCGGTACCCAGGGGGGACGCACAGATACGCAGTATTTT.

The chain combines TRBV19 with TRBJ1-2; perhaps TRBD1 as D (6 bases). This CDR3 region has 15 residues. From germline, CDR1 is LNHDA and CDR2 SQIVND (reference sequence). V lost 3 bases, J lost 4 bases, and 15 bases lay in between. The CDR3 loop reads CASSIGGGEVYGYTF. In nucleotides, the CDR3 is TGTGCCAGTAGTATCGGAGGGGGGGAAGTCTATGGCTACACCTTC.

DNA of the CDR3: TGCGCCAGCAGCTTGCTGGGGGCCAGGGATGAAAAACTGTTTTTT. Protein sequence: CASSLLGARDEKLFF. The chain carries TRBV5-1 and TRBJ1-4, with D possibly TRBD1 on 6 matching bases. Per germline, CDR1 SGHRS and CDR2 YFSETQ. V shed 1 base and J shed 6 bases, with 13 bases lying between them. The CDR3 has 15 residues.

This chain uses TRBV7-9 with TRBJ2-6, with a tentative D call TRBD2 (5 bases). V was pared by 1 base and J by 4 bases, with 8 bases between. The CDR3 covers 15 residues. Germline V gene data show CDR1 as SEHNR and CDR2 as FQNEAQ (reference sequence). DNA of the CDR3: TGTGCCAGCAGCTTAGGATCGGGGGGGGCCAACGTCCTGACTTTC. This sequence encodes CASSLGSGGANVLTF.

The chain links TRBV5-1 to TRBJ2-7; a possible D gene is TRBD1 (5 bases). CDR1 is SGHRS and CDR2 is YFSETQ in the germline V gene. The ends were cut back, 1 base at V and 1 base at J, with 12 bases in the middle. This CDR3 region has 15 residues. The CDR3 DNA is TGCGCCAGCAGCTTGAATCCAGGGTTATCCTACGAGCAGTACTTC. Translating it yields CASSLNPGLSYEQYF.

This chain uses TRBV4-1 with TRBJ1-2; 8 positions match TRBD1. V was pared by 5 bases and J by 6 bases, with 5 bases of the junction left unmatched. The CDR3 length is 13 residues. CDR1 is MGHRA, CDR2 YSYEKL, per germline. The CDR3 loop is CASSRDRGDGYTF. CDR3 bases: TGCGCCAGCAGCAGAGACAGGGGAGATGGCTACACCTTC.

The chain links TRBV6-5 to TRBJ1-3, with D possibly TRBD1 on 6 matching bases. This CDR3 spans 14 amino acids. Germline CDR1 MNHEY, CDR2 SVGAGI. V was pared by 5 bases and J by 2 bases, with 10 bases between. CDR3 sequence (DNA): TGTGCCAGCAGTGGACGACAGGCTGGAAACACCATATATTTT. Amino acids: CASSGRQAGNTIYF.

The V gene is TRBV29-1, the J gene TRBJ2-7; perhaps TRBD2 as D (7 bases). Germline V CDR1 and CDR2: SQVTM, ANQGSEA. The V gene lost 4 bases and the J gene lost 3 bases, with 10 bases spanning the gap. The CDR3 length is 12 residues. The CDR3 DNA is TGCAGCGTTGGAGGGGGGGGCTACGAGCAGTACTTC. Translating gives CSVGGGGYEQYF.